These 19 T cell receptor beta chains share one sample of origin, sequenced in a study of CD8+ T cells in alopecia areata. Extracted from the samples, RNA was reverse transcribed into cDNA to serve as the sequencing template. Data came from immunoSEQ multiplex PCR; TCRdb stores just in-frame clones and leaves some out. The sample records 150,000 to 200,000 clones, 50% to 70% being singletons. Sequences were derived from CD4+ T cells sorted from blood, sampled at week 0. The receptors stem from a human donor with alopecia areata.

This clone was seen a few times. The CDR3 sequence is CASSQRQDETQYF. In DNA, the CDR3 is TGCGCCAGCAGCCAACGGCAGGATGAGACCCAGTACTTC. The genes are TRBV4-1 and TRBJ2-5, with no clear D. This CDR3 comprises 13 residues. The germline gives CDR1 MGHRA, CDR2 YSYEKL. Trimming removed 2 bases at V and 5 bases at J, with 9 bases between.

The chain uses TRBV6-1 and TRBJ2-1; D possibly corresponds to TRBD2 (7 bases). CDR3 length: 15 residues. Germline CDR1 MNHNS, CDR2 SASEGT. V lost 8 bases and J lost 2, with 16 bases in between. The CDR3 region has the DNA TGTGCCAGCCGGCCTGGGAGGGGGACCTACAATGAGCAGTTCTTC. It is translated as CASRPGRGTYNEQFF.

This chain joins TRBV6-5 and TRBJ1-1; D gene unclear. Trimming removed 3 bases from V and 1 base from J, with 12 bases in between. Germline CDR1 is MNHEY and CDR2 is SVGAGI. The CDR3 extends over 15 amino acids. The CDR3 protein is CASSYSRLGNTEAFF. The CDR3 region has the DNA TGTGCCAGCAGTTATTCCCGGTTGGGGAACACTGAAGCTTTCTTT.

This clone was picked up a small number of times. The rearrangement uses TRBV5-6 and TRBJ2-5; D unclear. Germline V gives CDR1 SGHDT, CDR2 YYEEEE. Trimming removed 1 base from V and 1 base from J, with 8 bases in between. CDR3 length: 14 amino acids. The CDR3: CASSLTVSQETQYF. In DNA form, the CDR3 reads TGTGCCAGCAGCTTGACAGTTAGCCAAGAGACCCAGTACTTC.

V gene TRBV6-6 combines with J gene TRBJ2-7; the D gene is possibly TRBD2 (6 bases). The CDR3 is 14 residues long. Germline lookup yields CDR1 MNHNY and CDR2 SVGAGI (reference sequence). V lost 7 bases, J lost 0 bases, and 13 bases lay in between. CDR3 loop: CASNLMGGSYEQYF. In DNA, the CDR3 is TGTGCCAGCAATCTGATGGGGGGCTCCTACGAGCAGTACTTC.

V and J are TRBV6-1 and TRBJ1-2; a weak D match, TRBD1 (6 bases). This CDR3 is 14 amino acids long. The V end lost 6 bases, the J end lost 6 bases, and 17 bases lay between the germline ends. In germline, CDR1 is MNHNS, CDR2 SASEGT. The CDR3 DNA follows: TGTGCCAGCAGAGAACACGGGACAAAGAATGGCTACACCTTC. It is translated as CASREHGTKNGYTF.

The chain joins TRBV29-1 to TRBJ2-7; D is ambiguous. The germline V gene has CDR1 SQVTM and CDR2 ANQGSEA. CDR3 length: 12 amino acids. Trimming shortened V by 7 bases and J by 2 bases, and 12 bases separated the two germline ends. The CDR3 nucleotides are TGCAGCGCTCGGAGTTTGACCTACGAGCAGTACTTC. Protein: CSARSLTYEQYF.

This clone was counted between two and nine times. The CDR3 DNA follows: TGTGCCAGCAGCCCTAGACTAGCGGCACCACTACTCTACAATGAGCAGTTCTTC. Protein sequence: CASSPRLAAPLLYNEQFF. V and J are TRBV5-5 and TRBJ2-1, with 9 bases identical to TRBD2. Germline CDR1 reads SGHKS; CDR2 reads YYEKEE (reference sequence). V shed 4 bases, J shed 3 bases, and the junction held 14 bases outside the gene matches. This CDR3 comprises 18 residues.

The V gene is TRBV5-1, the J gene TRBJ2-7; TRBD2 is a possible D gene (5 bases). Germline CDR1 and CDR2: SGHRS and YFSETQ. The V end lost 2 bases, the J end lost 9 bases, and 15 bases lay between the germline ends. The CDR3 runs to 13 residues. Here the CDR3 reads CASSLKDGVGQYF. DNA for the CDR3: TGCGCCAGCAGCTTAAAGGACGGGGTTGGGCAGTACTTC.

The chain couples TRBV11-2 to TRBJ2-3; D unclear. Between the trimmed V and J ends, which lost 5 bases and 1 base, there was a span of 16 bases. The CDR3 spans 16 residues. Germline CDR1 SGHAT, CDR2 FQNNGV. The CDR3 region has the DNA TGTGCCAGCAGCCTTCGATATGGAATGGGCACAGATACGCAGTATTTT. Protein: CASSLRYGMGTDTQYF.

The V call is TRBV11-2, the J call TRBJ2-1; 11 nucleotides agree with TRBD2. J lost 10 bases, V lost 4 bases, and 15 bases had no gene match. The V gene's germline CDR1 is SGHAT and CDR2 FQNNGV. The CDR3 loop spans 17 amino acids. The CDR3 is CASSSNYLAGGPEEQFF. Written as DNA, the CDR3 is TGTGCCAGCAGCTCCAACTACCTAGCGGGGGGCCCGGAAGAGCAGTTCTTC.

The gene calls are TRBV2 and TRBJ1-2, with TRBD1 as a possible D gene (5 bases). Germline values: CDR1 SNHLY, CDR2 FYNNEI. V was trimmed by 2 bases and J by 6 bases, leaving 13 bases between them. There are 14 residues in the CDR3. The CDR3 sequence: CASSEREGKNGYTF. The DNA for the CDR3 is TGTGCCAGCAGTGAAAGGGAGGGGAAGAATGGCTACACCTTC.

The chain has TRBV7-2 and TRBJ1-2; maybe TRBD1 (5 bases). Trimming pared 4 bases from V and 8 bases from J, leaving 11 bases between. The CDR3 length is 12 residues. CDR1 is SGHTA, CDR2 FQGNSA, per germline. The CDR3 here is CASSSSRGGYTF. The CDR3 bases are TGTGCCAGCAGCTCCTCCCGGGGGGGCTACACCTTC.

This chain joins TRBV15 and TRBJ1-2, with D maybe TRBD1 (5 bases). V lost 0 bases and J lost 6, with 11 bases in between. CDR3 length equals 14 residues. Looked up from germline, CDR1 is LNHNV and CDR2 is YYDKDF (reference sequence). CDR3 residues: CATSRDERGNGYTF. The CDR3 nucleotides are TGTGCCACCAGCAGAGATGAACGGGGGAATGGCTACACCTTC.

The V gene is TRBV30, the J gene TRBJ1-2; TRBD1 matches at 7 bases. Germline V gene sequence: CDR1 GTSNPN, CDR2 SVGIG (reference sequence). CDR3 length: 13 amino acids. Trimming at V came to 4 bases and at J to 7 bases, leaving 9 bases not matched to a gene. As DNA, the CDR3 is TGTGCCTGGATCCCCCAGACAGGGATTGGCTACACCTTC. As protein: CAWIPQTGIGYTF.

This clone was observed a handful of times. The rearrangement joins TRBV29-1 to TRBJ2-5, with no clear D. This CDR3 comprises 13 residues. Trimming took 4 bases from V and 0 from J, leaving 9 bases between them. Per the germline V gene, CDR1 is SQVTM and CDR2 is ANQGSEA. The CDR3 coding sequence is TGCAGCGTTGGTGGGCAGTACCAAGAGACCCAGTACTTC. It yields the protein CSVGGQYQETQYF.

This clone was observed a single time. The chain couples TRBV30 to TRBJ2-7; D gene ambiguous. Trimming took off 4 bases at V and 7 bases at J, with 11 bases between the two ends. The CDR3 runs 11 residues. The germline gives CDR1 GTSNPN, CDR2 SVGIG (reference sequence). This chain's CDR3 is CAWTLVGEQYF. CDR3 DNA sequence: TGTGCCTGGACTTTGGTGGGGGAGCAGTACTTC.

This chain joins TRBV29-1 and TRBJ2-1, with D hard to call. The germline V and J ends were trimmed by 1 base and 5 bases, with 9 bases remaining between them. Looked up from germline, CDR1 is SQVTM and CDR2 is ANQGSEA. CDR3 length: 13 amino acids. CDR3 in amino acids: CSVEGLYNNEQFF. The CDR3 DNA reads as TGCAGCGTTGAAGGGCTTTATAACAATGAGCAGTTCTTC.

J is TRBJ1-4 and V is TRBV19, with TRBD1 identical over 9 bases. Germline V gene sequence: CDR1 LNHDA, CDR2 SQIVND (reference sequence). The CDR3 has 13 residues. V gave up 8 bases and J gave up 5 bases; unmatched junction bases: 3. Here the CDR3 reads CASSDRGNEKLFF. CDR3 DNA: TGTGCCAGTTCGGACAGGGGAAATGAAAAACTGTTTTTT.